The clone carrying this T cell receptor beta chain has a handful of counts. Germline V CDR1 and CDR2: SQVTM, ANQGSEA. Between the trimmed V and J ends, which lost 4 bases and 3 bases, there was a span of 19 bases. The CDR3 contains 15 residues. This entry comes from a study of beta chain features in type 1 diabetes. Isolated RNA was reverse transcribed in full, so expressed TCRB transcripts were sequenced. The table came from immunoSEQ multiplex PCR; TCRdb's copy has only in-frame clones and leaves some out. The table includes some 900,000 clones, roughly 15% detected once. The material sequenced was naive CD4+ T cells from blood. The origin of this receptor is a woman aged 18-30 years in good health. The genes are TRBV29-1 and TRBJ2-7; TRBD1 is a possible D gene (5 bases). The CDR3 DNA reads TGCAGCGTTGGGCCTGGGGCCGGGTCTATCTACGAGCAGTACTTC. Its protein is CSVGPGAGSIYEQYF.